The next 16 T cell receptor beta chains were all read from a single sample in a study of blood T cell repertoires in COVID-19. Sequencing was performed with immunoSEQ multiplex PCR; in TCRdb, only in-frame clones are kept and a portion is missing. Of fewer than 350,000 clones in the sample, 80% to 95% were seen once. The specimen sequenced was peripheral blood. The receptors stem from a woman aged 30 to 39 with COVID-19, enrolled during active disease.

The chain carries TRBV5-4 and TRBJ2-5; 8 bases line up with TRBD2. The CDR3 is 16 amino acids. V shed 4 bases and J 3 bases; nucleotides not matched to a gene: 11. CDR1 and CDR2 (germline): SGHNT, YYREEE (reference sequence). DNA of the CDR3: TGTGCCAGCAGCCCCCGGGGGGGGGTAAGTAAAGAGACCCAGTACTTC. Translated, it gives CASSPRGGVSKETQYF.

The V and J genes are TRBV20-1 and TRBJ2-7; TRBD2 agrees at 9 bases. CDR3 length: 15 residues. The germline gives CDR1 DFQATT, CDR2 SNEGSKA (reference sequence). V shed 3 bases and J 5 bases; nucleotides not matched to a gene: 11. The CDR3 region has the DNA TGCAGTGCTAGTTCTAGCGGGACCAATTATCACGAGCAGTACTTC. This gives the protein CSASSSGTNYHEQYF.

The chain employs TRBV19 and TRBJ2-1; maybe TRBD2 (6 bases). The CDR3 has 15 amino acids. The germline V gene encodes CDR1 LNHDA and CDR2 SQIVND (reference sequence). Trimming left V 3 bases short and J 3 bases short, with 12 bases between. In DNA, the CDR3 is TGTGCCAGTAGTATTATGTGGGAGGTCTACAATGAGCAGTTCTTC. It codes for CASSIMWEVYNEQFF. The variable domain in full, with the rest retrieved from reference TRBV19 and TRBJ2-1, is DGGITQSPKYLFRKEGQNVTLSCEQNLNHDAMYWYRQDPGQGLRLIYYSQIVNDFQKGDIAEGYSVSREKKESFPLTVTSAQKNPTAFYLCASSIMWEVYNEQFFGPGTRLTVL.

The CDR3 loop is CAKPGTVAGEVSYNEQFF. For the CDR3, the DNA is TGCGCCAAGCCCGGAACGGTAGCGGGAGAAGTTTCCTACAATGAGCAGTTCTTC. The J gene is TRBJ2-1, the V gene TRBV10-2; 9 bases fit TRBD2. The CDR3 spans 18 residues. CDR1 and CDR2 (germline): WSHSY, SAAADI. The J segment lost 1 base and the V segment lost 10 bases, leaving 17 bases of the junction unmatched.

The CDR3 protein is CASVSIRVLPNQPQHF. DNA for the CDR3: TGTGCCAGCGTCTCGATCCGAGTCTTACCTAATCAGCCCCAGCATTTT. The chain uses TRBV28 and TRBJ1-5, with D hard to call. The germline CDR1 and CDR2 sequences are MDHEN and SYDVKM. The CDR3 contains 16 residues. Trimming took 8 bases from V and 4 from J, leaving 21 bases between them.

This CDR3 reads CASSLYYRSYEQYF. As DNA, the CDR3 is TGCGCCAGCAGCTTGTACTACAGGAGCTACGAGCAGTACTTC. The chain is built from TRBV5-1 and TRBJ2-7; possibly TRBD1 for D (5 bases). Germline CDR1 SGHRS, CDR2 YFSETQ. CDR3 size: 14 residues. V lost 1 base, J lost 3 bases, and 11 bases lay in between.

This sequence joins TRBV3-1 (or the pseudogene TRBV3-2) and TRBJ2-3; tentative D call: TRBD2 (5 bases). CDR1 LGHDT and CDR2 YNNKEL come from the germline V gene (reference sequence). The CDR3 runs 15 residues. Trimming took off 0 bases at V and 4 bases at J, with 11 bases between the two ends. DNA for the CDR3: TGTGCCAGCAGCCAAGATCGAGGGAACGCAGATACGCAGTATTTT. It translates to CASSQDRGNADTQYF.

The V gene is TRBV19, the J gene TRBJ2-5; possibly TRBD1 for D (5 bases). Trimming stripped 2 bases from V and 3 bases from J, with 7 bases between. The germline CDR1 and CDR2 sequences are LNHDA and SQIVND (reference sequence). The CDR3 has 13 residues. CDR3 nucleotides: TGTGCCAGTAGTATAACCAGGGAAGAGACCCAGTACTTC. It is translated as CASSITREETQYF.

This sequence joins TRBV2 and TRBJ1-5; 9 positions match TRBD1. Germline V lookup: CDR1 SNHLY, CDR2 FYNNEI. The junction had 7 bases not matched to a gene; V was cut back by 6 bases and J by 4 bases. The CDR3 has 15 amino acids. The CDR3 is CASRETGGRNQPQHF. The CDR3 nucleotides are TGTGCCAGCAGGGAAACAGGGGGCAGAAATCAGCCCCAGCATTTT.

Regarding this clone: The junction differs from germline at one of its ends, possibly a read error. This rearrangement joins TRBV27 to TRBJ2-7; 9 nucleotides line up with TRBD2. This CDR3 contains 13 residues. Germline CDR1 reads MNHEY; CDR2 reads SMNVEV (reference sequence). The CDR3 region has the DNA TGTGCCAGCAGTGTCCTGACTAGCGGACGAATTTTCTTC. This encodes CASSVLTSGRIFF.

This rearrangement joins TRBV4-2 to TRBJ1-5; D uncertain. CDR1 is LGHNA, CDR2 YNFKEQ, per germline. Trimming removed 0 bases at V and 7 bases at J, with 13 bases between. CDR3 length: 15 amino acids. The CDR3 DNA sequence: TGTGCCAGCAGCCAAGAAAGCAGGTTGGGCCAGCCCCAGCATTTT. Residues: CASSQESRLGQPQHF.

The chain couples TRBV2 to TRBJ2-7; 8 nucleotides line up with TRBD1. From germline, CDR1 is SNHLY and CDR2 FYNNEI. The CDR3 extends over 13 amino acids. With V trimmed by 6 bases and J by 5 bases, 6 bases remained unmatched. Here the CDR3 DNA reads TGTGCCAGCAGGACAGGGGCTGGGCACGAGCAGTACTTC. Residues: CASRTGAGHEQYF.

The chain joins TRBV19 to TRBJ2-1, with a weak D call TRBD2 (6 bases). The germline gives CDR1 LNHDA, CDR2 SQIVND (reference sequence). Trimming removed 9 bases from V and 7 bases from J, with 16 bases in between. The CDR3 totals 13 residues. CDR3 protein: CASGWGRRNEQFF. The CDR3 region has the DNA TGTGCCAGCGGGTGGGGGAGGCGGAATGAGCAGTTCTTC.

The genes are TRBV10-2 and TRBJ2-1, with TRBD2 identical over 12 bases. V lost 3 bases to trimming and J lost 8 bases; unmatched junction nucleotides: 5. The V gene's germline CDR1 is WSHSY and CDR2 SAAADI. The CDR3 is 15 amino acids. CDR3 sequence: CASSDRTSGIYEQFF. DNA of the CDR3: TGCGCCAGCAGTGACCGGACTAGCGGGATTTATGAGCAGTTCTTC.

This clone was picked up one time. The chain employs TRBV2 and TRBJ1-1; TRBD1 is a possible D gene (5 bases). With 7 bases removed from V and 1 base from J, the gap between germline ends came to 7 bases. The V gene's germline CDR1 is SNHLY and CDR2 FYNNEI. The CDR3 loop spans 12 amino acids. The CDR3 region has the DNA TGTGCCAGCAAGCAGGGGAACACTGAAGCTTTCTTT. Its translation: CASKQGNTEAFF. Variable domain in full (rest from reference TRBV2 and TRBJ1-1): EPEVTQTPSHQVTQMGQEVILRCVPISNHLYFYWYRQILGQKVEFLVSFYNNEISEKSEIFDDQFSVERPDGSNFTLKIRSTKLEDSAMYFCASKQGNTEAFFGQGTRLTVV.

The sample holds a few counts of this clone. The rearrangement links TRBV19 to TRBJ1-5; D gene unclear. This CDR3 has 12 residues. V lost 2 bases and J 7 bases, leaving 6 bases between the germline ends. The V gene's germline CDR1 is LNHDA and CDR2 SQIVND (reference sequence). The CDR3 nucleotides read TGTGCCAGTAGTATACGACTCCAGCCCCAGCATTTT. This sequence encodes CASSIRLQPQHF.